This TCR beta chain stems from a study of cytotoxic CD8 clonotypes in ibrutinib-treated CLL. Whole-study context: Responses: about 25 partial, 2 complete; after median approximately 68 months, around 14 stayed remitted, about twelve progressed.

Repertoires were generated with immunoSEQ multiplex PCR, while TCRdb's copy carries only in-frame clones and drops some. Among some 150,000 clones, 79% were seen once, and the ten largest hold 10% to 15%. This TCR was recovered from a human donor with chronic lymphocytic leukemia. The sequenced sample was PBMCs, obtained after 12 months of ibrutinib treatment.

The DNA for the CDR3 is TGTGCCAGCTCACCACTCAATCGTCGCAGGGGTGGGGGAGATACGCAGTATTTT. Residues: CASSPLNRRRGGGDTQYF. This sequence joins TRBV18 and TRBJ2-3, with D possibly being TRBD1 (6 bases). The CDR3 totals 18 residues. The germline V gene encodes CDR1 KGHSH and CDR2 LQKENI. Trimming removed 1 base from V and 5 bases from J, with 22 bases in between.